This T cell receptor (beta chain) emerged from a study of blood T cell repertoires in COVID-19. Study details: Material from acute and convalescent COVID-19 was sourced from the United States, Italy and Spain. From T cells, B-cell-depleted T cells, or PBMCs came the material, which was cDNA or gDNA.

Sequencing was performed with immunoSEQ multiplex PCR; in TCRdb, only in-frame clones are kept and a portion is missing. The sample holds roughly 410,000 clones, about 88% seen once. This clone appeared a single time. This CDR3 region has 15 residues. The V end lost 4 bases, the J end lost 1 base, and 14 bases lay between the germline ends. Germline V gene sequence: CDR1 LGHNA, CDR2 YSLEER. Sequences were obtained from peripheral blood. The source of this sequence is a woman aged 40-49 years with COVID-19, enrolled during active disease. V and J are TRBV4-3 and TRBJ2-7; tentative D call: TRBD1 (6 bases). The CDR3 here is CASSLLATGSYEQYF. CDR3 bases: TGCGCCAGCAGCCTCCTCGCAACAGGGTCCTACGAGCAGTACTTC.